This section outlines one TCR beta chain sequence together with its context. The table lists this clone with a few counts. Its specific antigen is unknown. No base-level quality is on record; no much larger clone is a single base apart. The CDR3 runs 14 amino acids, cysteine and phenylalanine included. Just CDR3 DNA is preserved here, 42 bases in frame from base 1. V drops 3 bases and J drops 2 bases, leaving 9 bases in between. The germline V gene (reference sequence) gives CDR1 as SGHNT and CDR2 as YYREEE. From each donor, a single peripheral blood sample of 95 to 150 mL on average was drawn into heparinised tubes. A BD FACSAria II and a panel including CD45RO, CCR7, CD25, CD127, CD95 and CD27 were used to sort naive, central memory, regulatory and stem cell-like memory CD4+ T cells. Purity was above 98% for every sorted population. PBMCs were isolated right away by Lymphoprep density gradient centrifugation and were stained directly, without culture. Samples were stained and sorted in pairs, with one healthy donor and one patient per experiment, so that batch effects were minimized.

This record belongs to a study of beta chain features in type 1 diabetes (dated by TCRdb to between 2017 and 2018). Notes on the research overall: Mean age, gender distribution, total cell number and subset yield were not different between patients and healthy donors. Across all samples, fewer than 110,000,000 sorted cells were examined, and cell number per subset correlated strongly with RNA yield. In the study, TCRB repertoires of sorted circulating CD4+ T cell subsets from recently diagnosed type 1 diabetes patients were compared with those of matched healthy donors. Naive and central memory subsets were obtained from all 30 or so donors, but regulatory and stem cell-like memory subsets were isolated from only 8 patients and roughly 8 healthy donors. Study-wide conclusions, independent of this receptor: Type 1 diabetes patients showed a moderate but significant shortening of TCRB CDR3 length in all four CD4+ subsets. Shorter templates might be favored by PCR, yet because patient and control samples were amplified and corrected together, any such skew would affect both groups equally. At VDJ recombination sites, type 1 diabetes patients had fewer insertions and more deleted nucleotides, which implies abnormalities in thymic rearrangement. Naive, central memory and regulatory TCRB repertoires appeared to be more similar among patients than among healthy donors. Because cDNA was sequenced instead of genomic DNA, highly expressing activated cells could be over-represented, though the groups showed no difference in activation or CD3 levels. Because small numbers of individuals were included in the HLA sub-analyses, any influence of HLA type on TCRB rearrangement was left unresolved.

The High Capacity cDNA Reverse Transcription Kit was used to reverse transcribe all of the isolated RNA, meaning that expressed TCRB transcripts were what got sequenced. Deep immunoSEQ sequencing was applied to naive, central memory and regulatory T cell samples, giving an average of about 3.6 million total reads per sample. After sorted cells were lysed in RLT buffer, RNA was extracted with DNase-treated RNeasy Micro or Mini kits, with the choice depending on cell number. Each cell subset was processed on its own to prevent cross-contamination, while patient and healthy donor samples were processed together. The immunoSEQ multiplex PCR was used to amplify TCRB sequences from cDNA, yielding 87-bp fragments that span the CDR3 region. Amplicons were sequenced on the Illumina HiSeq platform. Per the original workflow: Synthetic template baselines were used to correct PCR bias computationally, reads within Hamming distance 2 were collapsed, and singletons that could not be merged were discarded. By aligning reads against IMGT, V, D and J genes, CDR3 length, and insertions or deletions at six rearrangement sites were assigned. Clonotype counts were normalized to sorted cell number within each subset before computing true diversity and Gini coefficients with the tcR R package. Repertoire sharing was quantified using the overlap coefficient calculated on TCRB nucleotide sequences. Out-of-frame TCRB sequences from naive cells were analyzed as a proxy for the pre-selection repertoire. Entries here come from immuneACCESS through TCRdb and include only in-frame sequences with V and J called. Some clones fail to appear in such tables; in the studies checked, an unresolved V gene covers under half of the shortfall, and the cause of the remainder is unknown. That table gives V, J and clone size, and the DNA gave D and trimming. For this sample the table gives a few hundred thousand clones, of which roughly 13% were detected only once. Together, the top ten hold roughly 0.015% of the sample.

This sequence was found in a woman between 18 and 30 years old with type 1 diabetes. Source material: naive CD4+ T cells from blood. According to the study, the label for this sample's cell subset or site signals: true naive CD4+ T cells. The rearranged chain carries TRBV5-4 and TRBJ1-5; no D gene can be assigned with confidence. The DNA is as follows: TGTGCCAGCAGCTCCGGGGTGGGCAATCAGCCCCAGCATTTT. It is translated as CASSSGVGNQPQHF. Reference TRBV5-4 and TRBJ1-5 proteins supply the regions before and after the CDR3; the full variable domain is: ETGVTQSPTHLIKTRGQQVTLRCSSQSGHNTVSWYQQALGQGPQFIFQYYREEENGRGNFPPRFSGLQFPNYSSELNVNALELDDSALYLCASSSGVGNQPQHFGDGTRLSIL.